This is a list of T cell receptor beta chains from one sample in a study of blood T cell repertoires in COVID-19. Measured with immunoSEQ multiplex PCR; TCRdb has only the in-frame clones, and not every one. The sample holds approximately 280,000 clones, 70% to 90% seen once. The sample consisted of peripheral blood. The receptors shown here come from a woman aged 55 to 70 with acute or convalescent COVID-19. CDR3s include the opening cysteine and the closing phenylalanine or tryptophan. Fields, in order: V gene, J gene, CDR3 length, CDR3 protein.

>TRBV29-1|TRBJ1-5|14
CSVGPGTGDQPQHF
>TRBV6-5|TRBJ2-2|14
CASSYTGLVGELFF
>TRBV12-3/TRBV12-4|TRBJ1-6|12
CASSSTGRGLHF
>TRBV5-1|TRBJ1-1|15
CASSLGTVMNTEAFF
>TRBV19|TRBJ2-1|20
CASSIGPGRLLRRSYNEQFF
>TRBV29-1|TRBJ1-1|16
CSVGGGQGSFNTEAFF
>TRBV7-2|TRBJ2-7|14
CASSPLAGGYEQYF
>TRBV4-1|TRBJ2-5|16
CASSQGVGQGVETQYF
>TRBV7-6|TRBJ2-5|15
CASSSINRVGETQYF
>TRBV24-1|TRBJ2-3|16
CATSDRTGGQLDTQYF
>TRBV6-6|TRBJ1-2|13
CASSQRQGDGYTF
>TRBV4-1|TRBJ2-7|16
CASSQEKAGGVGEQYF
>TRBV7-2|TRBJ2-5|15
CASSIRTGGSETQYF
>TRBV4-1|TRBJ2-7|15
CASSQGLAGPYEQYF
>TRBV5-5|TRBJ1-2|17
CASSLLDRVTANYGYTF
>TRBV4-1|TRBJ2-1|17
CASSRLPGQGLLGEQFF
>TRBV2|TRBJ2-1|12
CASSDRYNEQFF
>TRBV27|TRBJ1-6|13
CASRPRLREALHF
>TRBV7-9|TRBJ1-6|13
CASSLDRVSPLHF
>TRBV6-2/TRBV6-3|TRBJ2-7|13
CASSYVSSYEQYF